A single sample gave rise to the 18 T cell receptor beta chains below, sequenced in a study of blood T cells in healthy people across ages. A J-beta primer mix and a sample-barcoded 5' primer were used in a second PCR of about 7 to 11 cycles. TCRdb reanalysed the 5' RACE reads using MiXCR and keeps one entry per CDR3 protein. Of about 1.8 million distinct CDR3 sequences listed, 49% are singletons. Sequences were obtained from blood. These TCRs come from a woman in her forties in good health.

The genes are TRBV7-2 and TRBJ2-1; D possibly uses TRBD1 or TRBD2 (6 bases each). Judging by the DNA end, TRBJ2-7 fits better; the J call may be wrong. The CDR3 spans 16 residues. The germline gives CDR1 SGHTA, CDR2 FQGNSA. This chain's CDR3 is CASSLVGGSSYNEQYF. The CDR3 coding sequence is TGTGCCAGCAGCTTAGTAGGGGGGAGCTCCTACAATGAGCAGTACTTC.

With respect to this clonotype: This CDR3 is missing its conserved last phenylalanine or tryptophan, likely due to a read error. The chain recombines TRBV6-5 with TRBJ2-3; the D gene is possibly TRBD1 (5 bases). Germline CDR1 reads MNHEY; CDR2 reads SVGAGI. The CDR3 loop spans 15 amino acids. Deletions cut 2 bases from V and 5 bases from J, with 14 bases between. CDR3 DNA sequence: TGTGCCAGCAGTTACGGGCAGGGTCAGGAAGATACGCAGTATCTT. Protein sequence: CASSYGQGQEDTQYL.

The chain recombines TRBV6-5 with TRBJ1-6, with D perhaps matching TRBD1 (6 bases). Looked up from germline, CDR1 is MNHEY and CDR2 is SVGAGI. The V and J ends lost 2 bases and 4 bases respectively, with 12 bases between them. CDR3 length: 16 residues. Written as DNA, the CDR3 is TGTGCCAGCAGTTACGGAGGACAGTTTTATAATTCACCCCTCCACTTT. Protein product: CASSYGGQFYNSPLHF.

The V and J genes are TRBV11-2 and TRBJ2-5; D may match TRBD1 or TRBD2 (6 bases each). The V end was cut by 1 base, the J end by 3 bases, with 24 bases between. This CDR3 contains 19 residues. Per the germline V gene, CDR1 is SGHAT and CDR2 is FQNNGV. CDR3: CASSLGPGEGVEIKETQYF. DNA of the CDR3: TGTGCCAGCAGCTTAGGTCCGGGAGAGGGGGTAGAAATAAAAGAGACCCAGTACTTC.

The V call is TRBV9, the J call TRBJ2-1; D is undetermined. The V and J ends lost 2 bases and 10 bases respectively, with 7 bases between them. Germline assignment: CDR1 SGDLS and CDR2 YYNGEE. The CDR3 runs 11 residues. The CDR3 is CASSVTHEQFF. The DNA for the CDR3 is TGTGCCAGCAGCGTCACTCACGAGCAGTTCTTC.

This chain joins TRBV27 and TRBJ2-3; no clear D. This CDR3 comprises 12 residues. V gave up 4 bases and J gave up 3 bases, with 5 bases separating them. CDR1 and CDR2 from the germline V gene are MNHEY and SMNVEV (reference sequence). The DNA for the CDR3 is TGTGCCAGCAGTTCAATGACAGATACGCAGTATTTT. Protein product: CASSSMTDTQYF.

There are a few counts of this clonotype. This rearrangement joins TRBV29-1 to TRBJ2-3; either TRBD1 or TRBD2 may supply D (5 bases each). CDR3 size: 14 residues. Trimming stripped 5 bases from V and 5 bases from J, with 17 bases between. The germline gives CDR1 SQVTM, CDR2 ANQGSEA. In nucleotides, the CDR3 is TGCAGCGTTAATCCAGGGATCGGGGTAGATACGCAGTATTTT. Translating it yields CSVNPGIGVDTQYF.

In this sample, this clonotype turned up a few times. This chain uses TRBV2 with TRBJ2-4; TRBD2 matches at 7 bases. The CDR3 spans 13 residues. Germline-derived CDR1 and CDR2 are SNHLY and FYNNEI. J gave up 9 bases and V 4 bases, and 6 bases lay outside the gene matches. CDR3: CASSVAPGGIQYF. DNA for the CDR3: TGTGCCAGCAGTGTGGCCCCGGGGGGCATTCAGTACTTC.

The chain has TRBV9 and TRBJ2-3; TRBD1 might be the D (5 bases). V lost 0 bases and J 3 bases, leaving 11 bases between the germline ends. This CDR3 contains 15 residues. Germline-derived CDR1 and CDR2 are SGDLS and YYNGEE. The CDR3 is CASSVEQEITDTQYF. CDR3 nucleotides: TGTGCCAGCAGCGTAGAACAGGAGATAACAGATACGCAGTATTTT.

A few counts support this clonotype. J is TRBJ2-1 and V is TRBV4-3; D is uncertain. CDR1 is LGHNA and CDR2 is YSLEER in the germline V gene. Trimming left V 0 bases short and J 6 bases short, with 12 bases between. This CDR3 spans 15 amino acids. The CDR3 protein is CASSQEEFVGNEQFF. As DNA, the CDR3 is TGCGCCAGCAGCCAAGAGGAGTTCGTGGGCAATGAGCAGTTCTTC.

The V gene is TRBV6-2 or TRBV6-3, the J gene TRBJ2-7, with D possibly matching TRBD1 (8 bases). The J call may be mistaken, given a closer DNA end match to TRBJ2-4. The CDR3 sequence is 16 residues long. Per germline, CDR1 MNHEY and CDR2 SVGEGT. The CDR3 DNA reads TGTGCCAGCAGTTACTCGGGGGGGACAGGCAAAAACATTCAGTACTTC. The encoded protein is CASSYSGGTGKNIQYF.

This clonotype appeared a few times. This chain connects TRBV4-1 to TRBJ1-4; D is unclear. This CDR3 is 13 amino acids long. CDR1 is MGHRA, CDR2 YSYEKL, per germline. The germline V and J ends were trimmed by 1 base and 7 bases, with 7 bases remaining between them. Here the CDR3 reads CASSQAAGEKLFF. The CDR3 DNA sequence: TGCGCCAGCAGCCAAGCGGCTGGTGAAAAACTGTTTTTT.

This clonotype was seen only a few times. The CDR3 DNA sequence: TGTGCCAGCAGCGTTCGACTAGACTCCTACGAGCAGTACTTC. Protein sequence: CASSVRLDSYEQYF. The chain is built from TRBV9 and TRBJ2-7, with D possibly matching TRBD2 (6 bases). The germline CDR1 and CDR2 sequences are SGDLS and YYNGEE. Deletions cut 2 bases from V and 0 bases from J, with 9 bases between. The CDR3 loop spans 14 amino acids.

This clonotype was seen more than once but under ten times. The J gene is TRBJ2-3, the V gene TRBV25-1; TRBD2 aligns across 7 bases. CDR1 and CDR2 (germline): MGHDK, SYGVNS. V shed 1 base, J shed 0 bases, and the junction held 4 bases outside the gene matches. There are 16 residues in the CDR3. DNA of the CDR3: TGTGCCAGCAGTGAATGGCGGGGGTCTAGCACAGATACGCAGTATTTT. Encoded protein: CASSEWRGSSTDTQYF.

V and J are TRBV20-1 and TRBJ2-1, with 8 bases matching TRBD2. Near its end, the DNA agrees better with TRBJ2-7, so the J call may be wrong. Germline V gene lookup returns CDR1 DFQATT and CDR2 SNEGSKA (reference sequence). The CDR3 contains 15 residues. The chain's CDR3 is CSAVLAASSYNEQYF. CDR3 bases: TGCAGTGCTGTACTAGCGGCTAGCTCCTACAATGAGCAGTACTTC.

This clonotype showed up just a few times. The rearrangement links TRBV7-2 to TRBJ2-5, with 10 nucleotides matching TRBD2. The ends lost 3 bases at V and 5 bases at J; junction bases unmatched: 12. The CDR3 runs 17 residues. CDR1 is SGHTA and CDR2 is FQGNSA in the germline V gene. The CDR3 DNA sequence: TGTGCCAGCAGCTTTCACCCAGCGGGGGGGCCCTGGGAGACCCAGTACTTC. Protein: CASSFHPAGGPWETQYF.

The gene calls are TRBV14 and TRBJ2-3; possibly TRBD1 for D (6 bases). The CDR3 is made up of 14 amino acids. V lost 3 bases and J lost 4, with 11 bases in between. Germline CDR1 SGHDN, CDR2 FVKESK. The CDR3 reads CASSQTGHPDTQYF. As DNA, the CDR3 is TGTGCCAGCAGCCAGACGGGACATCCAGATACGCAGTATTTT.

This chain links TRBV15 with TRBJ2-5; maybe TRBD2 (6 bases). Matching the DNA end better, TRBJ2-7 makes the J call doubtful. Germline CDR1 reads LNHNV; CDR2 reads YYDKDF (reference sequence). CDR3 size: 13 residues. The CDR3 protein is CATRGGGSYEQYF. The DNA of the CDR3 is TGTGCCACCAGGGGTGGGGGGTCCTACGAGCAGTACTTC.